This TCR beta chain was observed in a study of control samples from healthy donors and cancer patients. The V and J ends lost 4 bases and 6 bases respectively, with 16 bases between them. In germline, CDR1 is MGHRA, CDR2 YSYEKL. The CDR3 consists of 15 residues. Using immunoSEQ multiplex PCR, the repertoire was profiled, and TCRdb retains in-frame clones only, with some absent. The sample records about 190,000 clones, approximately 95% being singletons. This TCR came from a young man in good health. The gene calls are TRBV4-1 and TRBJ2-1; possible D gene TRBD1, 6 bases. What was sequenced was blood. CDR3 residues: CASSPQGLDRNEQFF. CDR3 DNA sequence: TGCGCCAGCAGCCCCCAGGGGCTCGACCGCAATGAGCAGTTCTTC.